This T cell receptor beta chain was profiled in a study of CD8 T cells in ankylosing spondylitis. TCRdb fed the 5' RACE reads into MiXCR, producing one record per CDR3 protein. This table holds some 42,000 distinct CDR3 sequences, roughly 2.5% found once. The CDR3 runs 17 residues. CDR1 SGDLS and CDR2 YYNGEE come from the germline V gene. V lost 3 bases, J lost 3 bases, and 19 bases lay in between. This clonotype was counted ten times or more. This clonotype was obtained from a male donor with ankylosing spondylitis or in good health (not recorded which). The genes are TRBV9 and TRBJ2-1, with TRBD2 as a possible D gene (6 bases). Sequencing input: blood, either unsorted or a sorted T cell fraction (not recorded which). This CDR3 reads CASSGRDLTVGYNEQFF. In DNA form, the CDR3 reads TGTGCCAGCAGCGGACGGGACTTGACGGTTGGCTACAATGAGCAGTTCTTC. The full variable domain, in which reference TRBV9 and TRBJ2-1 provide the parts outside the CDR3, is DSGVTQTPKHLITATGQRVTLRCSPRSGDLSVYWYQQSLDQGLQFLIQYYNGEERAKGNILERFSAQQFPDLHSELNLSSLELGDSALYFCASSGRDLTVGYNEQFFGPGTRLTVL.